The 11 T cell receptor beta chains below come from one sample, sequenced in a study of blood T cell repertoires in COVID-19. Libraries were prepared by immunoSEQ multiplex PCR; TCRdb keeps only in-frame clonotypes and omits some of them. The sample has approximately 75,000 clones; about 74% are singletons. Sequencing was carried out using peripheral blood. Receptors were obtained from a human donor with acute or convalescent COVID-19. The donor label of this sample is uncertain.

The chain uses TRBV2 and TRBJ1-4; 7 nucleotides line up with TRBD1. The CDR3 runs to 14 residues. After removal of 5 bases from V and 7 bases from J, the junction contained 7 bases not matched to a gene. Germline loops: CDR1 SNHLY, CDR2 FYNNEI. This CDR3 reads CASSPDRVGEKLFF. CDR3 nucleotide sequence: TGTGCCAGCAGTCCCGACAGGGTTGGTGAAAAACTGTTTTTT.

This chain joins TRBV14 and TRBJ1-6; 7 nucleotides line up with TRBD1. The V and J ends lost 4 bases and 8 bases, in that order; junction bases with no gene match: 8. The V gene's germline CDR1 is SGHDN and CDR2 FVKESK. The CDR3 extends over 15 amino acids. As DNA, the CDR3 is TGTGCCAGCAGCCTCCGACAGGGAAAGGATTCACCCCTCCACTTT. Translating it yields CASSLRQGKDSPLHF.

The genes are TRBV28 and TRBJ1-4, with 7 nucleotides matching TRBD1. Germline V gives CDR1 MDHEN, CDR2 SYDVKM. Unmatched junction bases numbered 7, after V lost 6 bases and J lost 3 bases. The length of the CDR3 is 15 residues. CDR3 nucleotide sequence: TGTGCCAGCAGCTTCTCGACAGGGCCTAATGAAAAACTGTTTTTT. It yields the protein CASSFSTGPNEKLFF.

V gene TRBV5-1 combines with J gene TRBJ2-3; D is ambiguous. Germline lookup yields CDR1 SGHRS and CDR2 YFSETQ. Trimming cost V 4 bases and J 1 base, with 7 bases left between them. The CDR3 length is 13 residues. The CDR3 nucleotides read TGCGCCAGCAGCGGGCTACGCACAGATACGCAGTATTTT. Translation: CASSGLRTDTQYF. The complete variable domain, with remaining parts taken from reference TRBV5-1 and TRBJ2-3, reads KAGVTQTPRYLIKTRGQQVTLSCSPISGHRSVSWYQQTPGQGLQFLFEYFSETQRNKGNFPGRFSGRQFSNSRSEMNVSTLELGDSALYLCASSGLRTDTQYFGPGTRLTVL.

V and J are TRBV15 and TRBJ2-3; 13 bases are a match to TRBD2. CDR3 length: 16 amino acids. Unmatched junction bases numbered 3, after V lost 4 bases and J lost 2 bases. Germline CDR1 LNHNV, CDR2 YYDKDF (reference sequence). The CDR3 here is CATSKGTSGDTDTQYF. The CDR3 DNA follows: TGTGCCACCAGCAAAGGGACTAGCGGGGACACAGATACGCAGTATTTT.

As DNA, the CDR3 is TGTGCCAGCAGCCCGGACAGGGGCGAGTTTAAACTGTTTTTT. Its translation: CASSPDRGEFKLFF. This chain links TRBV7-9 with TRBJ1-4; 9 bases align to TRBD1. Per the germline V gene, CDR1 is SEHNR and CDR2 is FQNEAQ (reference sequence). The CDR3 length is 14 residues. V was pared by 5 bases and J by 11 bases, with 9 bases of the junction left unmatched.

The V gene is TRBV20-1, the J gene TRBJ1-6; 7 nucleotides match TRBD1. Per germline, CDR1 DFQATT and CDR2 SNEGSKA (reference sequence). The CDR3 totals 13 residues. J was trimmed by 10 bases and V by 3 bases; bases with no gene match: 6. The CDR3 protein is CSASLTGESPLHF. Here the CDR3 DNA reads TGCAGTGCTAGTTTAACAGGGGAATCACCCCTCCACTTT.

The chain joins TRBV19 to TRBJ1-1, with D maybe TRBD1 (5 bases). CDR1 and CDR2 from the germline V gene are LNHDA and SQIVND (reference sequence). The CDR3 runs to 15 residues. V was shortened by 4 bases and J by 4 bases, with 16 bases between the two germline ends. CDR3 nucleotide sequence: TGTGCCAGTAGTACAGGCGGGGGTCTGGGCACTGAAGCTTTCTTT. Translating it yields CASSTGGGLGTEAFF.

V usage is TRBV7-3 and J usage is TRBJ2-1; 10 bases are shared with TRBD2. After removal of 2 bases from V and 8 bases from J, the junction contained 9 bases not matched to a gene. Looked up from germline, CDR1 is SGHTA and CDR2 is FQGTGA. This CDR3 comprises 16 residues. This CDR3 is CASSLSGSGRFHEQFF. The CDR3 coding sequence is TGTGCCAGCAGCTTATCGGGTAGCGGGAGGTTCCATGAGCAGTTCTTC.

The V and J genes are TRBV18 and TRBJ2-3, with TRBD2 as a possible D gene (6 bases). Germline CDR1 is KGHSH and CDR2 is LQKENI. Trimming took 3 bases from V and 4 from J, leaving 14 bases between them. The CDR3 runs 15 residues. CDR3 sequence reads: CASSPDVRRADTQYF. CDR3 nucleotide sequence: TGTGCCAGCTCACCGGACGTTAGGAGGGCAGATACGCAGTATTTT. Using reference TRBV18 and TRBJ2-3 for the parts outside the CDR3, the full variable domain is NAGVMQNPRHLVRRRGQEARLRCSPMKGHSHVYWYRQLPEEGLKFMVYLQKENIIDESGMPKERFSAEFPKEGPSILRIQQVVRGDSAAYFCASSPDVRRADTQYFGPGTRLTVL.

The V call is TRBV4-3, the J call TRBJ1-6; the D is unclear. The CDR3 sequence is 15 residues long. Trimming pared 2 bases from V and 7 bases from J, leaving 12 bases between. Germline loops: CDR1 LGHNA, CDR2 YSLEER. Here the CDR3 DNA reads TGCGCCAGCAGCCAAAGCAGCGGGAAGAATTCACCCCTCCACTTT. Its protein product is CASSQSSGKNSPLHF.